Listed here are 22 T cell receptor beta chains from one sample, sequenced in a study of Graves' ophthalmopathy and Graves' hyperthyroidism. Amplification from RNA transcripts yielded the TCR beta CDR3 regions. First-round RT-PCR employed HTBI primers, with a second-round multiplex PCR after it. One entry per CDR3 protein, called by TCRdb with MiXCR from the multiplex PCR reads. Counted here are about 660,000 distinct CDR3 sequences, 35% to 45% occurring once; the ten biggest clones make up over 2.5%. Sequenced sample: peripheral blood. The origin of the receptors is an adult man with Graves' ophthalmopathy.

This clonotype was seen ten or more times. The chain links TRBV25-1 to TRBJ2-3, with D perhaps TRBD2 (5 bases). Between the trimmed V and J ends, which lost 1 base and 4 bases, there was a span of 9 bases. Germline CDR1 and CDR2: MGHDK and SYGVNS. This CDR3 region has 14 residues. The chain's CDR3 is CASSESGEPDTQYF. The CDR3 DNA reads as TGTGCCAGCAGTGAATCTGGGGAGCCAGATACGCAGTATTTT.

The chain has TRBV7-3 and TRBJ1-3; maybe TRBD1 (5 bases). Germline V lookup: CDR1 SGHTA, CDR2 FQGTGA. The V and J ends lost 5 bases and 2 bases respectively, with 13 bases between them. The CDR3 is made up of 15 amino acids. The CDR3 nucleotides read TGTGCCAGCAGCCCGAGATGGGACCCTGGAAACACCATATATTTT. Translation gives CASSPRWDPGNTIYF.

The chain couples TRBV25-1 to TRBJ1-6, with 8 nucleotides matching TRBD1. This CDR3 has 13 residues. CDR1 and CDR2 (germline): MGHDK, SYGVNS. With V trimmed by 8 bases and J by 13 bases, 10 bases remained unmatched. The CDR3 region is CASRGTGDLPLHF. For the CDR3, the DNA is TGTGCCAGCCGCGGGACAGGAGATTTGCCCCTCCACTTT.

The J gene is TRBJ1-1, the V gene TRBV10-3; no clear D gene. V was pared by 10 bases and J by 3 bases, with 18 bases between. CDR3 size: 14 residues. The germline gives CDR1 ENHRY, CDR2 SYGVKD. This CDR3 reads CASSTDGPYTEAFF. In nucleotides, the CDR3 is TGTGCCAGCAGCACAGACGGACCTTACACTGAAGCTTTCTTT.

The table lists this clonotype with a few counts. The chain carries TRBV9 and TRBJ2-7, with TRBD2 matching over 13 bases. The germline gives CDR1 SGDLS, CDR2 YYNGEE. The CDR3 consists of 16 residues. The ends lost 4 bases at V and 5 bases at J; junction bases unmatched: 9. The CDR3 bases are TGTGCCAGCAGCCAAGAATGGACTAGCGGGAGCCACGAGCAGTACTTC. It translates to CASSQEWTSGSHEQYF.

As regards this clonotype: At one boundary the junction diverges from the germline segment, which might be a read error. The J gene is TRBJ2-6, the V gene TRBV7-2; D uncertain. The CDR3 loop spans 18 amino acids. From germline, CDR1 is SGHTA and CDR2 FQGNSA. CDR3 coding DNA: TGTGCCAGTAGCTTACTTGGGCCAGCCCCCTCTGGGGCCAACGTCCTGACTTTC. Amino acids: CASSLLGPAPSGANVLTF.

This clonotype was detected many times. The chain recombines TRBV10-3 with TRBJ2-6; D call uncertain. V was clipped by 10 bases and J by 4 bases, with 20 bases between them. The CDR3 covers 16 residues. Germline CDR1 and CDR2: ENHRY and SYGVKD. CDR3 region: CATRKSVFPGANVLTF. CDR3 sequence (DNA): TGTGCCACCCGAAAAAGTGTTTTTCCCGGGGCCAACGTCCTGACTTTC.

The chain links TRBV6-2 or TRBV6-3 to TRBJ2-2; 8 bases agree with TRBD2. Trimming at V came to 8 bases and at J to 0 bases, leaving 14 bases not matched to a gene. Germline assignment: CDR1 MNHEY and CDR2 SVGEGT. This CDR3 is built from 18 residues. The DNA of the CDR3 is TGTGCCAGCTCCCCGAACCCTAGCGGGCGCGCGAACACCGGGGAGCTGTTTTTT. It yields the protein CASSPNPSGRANTGELFF.

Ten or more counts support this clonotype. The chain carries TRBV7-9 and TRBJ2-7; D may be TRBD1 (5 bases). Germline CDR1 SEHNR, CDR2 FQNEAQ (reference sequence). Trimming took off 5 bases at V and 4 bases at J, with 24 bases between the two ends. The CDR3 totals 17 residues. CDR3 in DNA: TGTGCCAGCAGCAAAAGCCGCCGGGCCAGCAAGGGGTACGAGCAGTACTTC. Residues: CASSKSRRASKGYEQYF.

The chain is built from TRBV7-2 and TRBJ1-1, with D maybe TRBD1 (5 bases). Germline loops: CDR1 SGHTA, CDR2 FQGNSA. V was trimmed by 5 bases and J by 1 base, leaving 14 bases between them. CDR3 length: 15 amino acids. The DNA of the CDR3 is TGTGCCAGCAGCCCAAGGACACGAGAGAACACTGAAGCTTTCTTT. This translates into CASSPRTRENTEAFF.

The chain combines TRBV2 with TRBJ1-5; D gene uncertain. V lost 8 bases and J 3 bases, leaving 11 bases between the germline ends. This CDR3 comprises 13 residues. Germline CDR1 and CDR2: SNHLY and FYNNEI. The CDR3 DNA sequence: TGTGCCAGCGACACTGGGATCAATCAGCCCCAGCATTTT. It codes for CASDTGINQPQHF.

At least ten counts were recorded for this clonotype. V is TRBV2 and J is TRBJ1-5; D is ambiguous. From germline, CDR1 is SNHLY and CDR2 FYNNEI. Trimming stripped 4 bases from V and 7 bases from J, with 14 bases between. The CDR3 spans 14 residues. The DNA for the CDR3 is TGTGCCAGCAGTGGTTTGCGGGGTCGCCAGCCCCAGCATTTT. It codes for CASSGLRGRQPQHF.

The DNA for the CDR3 is TGTGCTAGAATCAGGGGACTGAACACTGAAGCTTTCTTT. Translating it yields CARIRGLNTEAFF. The rearrangement uses TRBV25-1 and TRBJ1-1, with a tentative D call TRBD1 (6 bases). This CDR3 contains 13 residues. The V gene's germline CDR1 is MGHDK and CDR2 SYGVNS.

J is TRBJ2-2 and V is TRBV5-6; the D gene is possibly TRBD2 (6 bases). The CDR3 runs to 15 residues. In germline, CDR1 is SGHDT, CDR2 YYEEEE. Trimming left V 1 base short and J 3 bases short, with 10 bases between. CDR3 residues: CASSLYERDTGELFF. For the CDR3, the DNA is TGTGCCAGCAGCTTGTATGAGCGGGACACCGGGGAGCTGTTTTTT.

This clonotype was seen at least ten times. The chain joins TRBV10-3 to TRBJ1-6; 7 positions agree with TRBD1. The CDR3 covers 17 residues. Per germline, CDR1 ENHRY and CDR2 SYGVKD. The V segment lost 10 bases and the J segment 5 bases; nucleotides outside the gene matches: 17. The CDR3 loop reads CASSLSIDRDHNSPLHF. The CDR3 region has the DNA TGTGCCAGCAGCCTATCGATCGACAGGGACCATAATTCACCCCTCCACTTT.

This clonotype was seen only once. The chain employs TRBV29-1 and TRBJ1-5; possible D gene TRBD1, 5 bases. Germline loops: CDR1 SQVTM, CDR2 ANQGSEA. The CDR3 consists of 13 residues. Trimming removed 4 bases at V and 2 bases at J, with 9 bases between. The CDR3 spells CSVVGGGNQPQHF. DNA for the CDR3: TGCAGCGTTGTGGGAGGGGGCAATCAGCCCCAGCATTTT.

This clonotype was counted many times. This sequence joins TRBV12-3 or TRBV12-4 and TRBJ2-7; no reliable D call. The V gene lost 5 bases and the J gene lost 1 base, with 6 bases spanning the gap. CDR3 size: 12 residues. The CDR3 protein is CASSVRSYEQYF. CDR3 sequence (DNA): TGTGCCAGCAGTGTTAGGTCCTACGAGCAGTACTTC.

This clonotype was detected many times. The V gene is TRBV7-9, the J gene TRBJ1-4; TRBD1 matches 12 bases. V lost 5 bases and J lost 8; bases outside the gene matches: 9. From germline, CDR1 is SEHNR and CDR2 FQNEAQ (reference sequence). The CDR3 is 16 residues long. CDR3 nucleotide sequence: TGTGCCAGCAGCGGAGTGGGGACAGGGGGCGACGAAAAACTGTTTTTT. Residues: CASSGVGTGGDEKLFF.

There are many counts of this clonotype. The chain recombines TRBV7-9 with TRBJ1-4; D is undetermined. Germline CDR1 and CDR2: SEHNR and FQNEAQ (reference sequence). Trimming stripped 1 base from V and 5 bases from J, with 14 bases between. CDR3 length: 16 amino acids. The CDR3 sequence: CASSLGAYKKNEKLFF. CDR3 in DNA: TGTGCCAGCAGCTTAGGAGCTTACAAGAAGAATGAAAAACTGTTTTTT.

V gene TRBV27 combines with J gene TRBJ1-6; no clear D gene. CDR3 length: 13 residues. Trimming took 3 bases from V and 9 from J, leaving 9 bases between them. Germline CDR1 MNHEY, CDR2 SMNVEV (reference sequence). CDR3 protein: CASSFAVFSPLHF. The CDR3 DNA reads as TGTGCCAGCAGTTTTGCCGTGTTTTCACCCCTCCACTTT.

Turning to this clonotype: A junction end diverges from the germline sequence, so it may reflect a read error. The CDR3 loop is CASSSAGTGDSYEQYF. CDR3 in DNA: TGTGCCAGCAGTTCAGCCGGGACAGGGGACTCCTACGAGCAGTACTTC. The chain is built from TRBV10-3 and TRBJ2-7, with TRBD1 matching 10 bases. This CDR3 has 16 residues. Per germline, CDR1 ENHRY and CDR2 SYGVKD.

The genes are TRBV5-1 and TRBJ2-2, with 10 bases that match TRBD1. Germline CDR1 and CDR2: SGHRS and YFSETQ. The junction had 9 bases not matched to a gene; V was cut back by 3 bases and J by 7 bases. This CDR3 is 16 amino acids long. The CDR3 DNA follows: TGCGCCAGCAGCTCCCCTAGACAGGGGGCTGGCGGGGAGCTGTTTTTT. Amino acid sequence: CASSSPRQGAGGELFF.